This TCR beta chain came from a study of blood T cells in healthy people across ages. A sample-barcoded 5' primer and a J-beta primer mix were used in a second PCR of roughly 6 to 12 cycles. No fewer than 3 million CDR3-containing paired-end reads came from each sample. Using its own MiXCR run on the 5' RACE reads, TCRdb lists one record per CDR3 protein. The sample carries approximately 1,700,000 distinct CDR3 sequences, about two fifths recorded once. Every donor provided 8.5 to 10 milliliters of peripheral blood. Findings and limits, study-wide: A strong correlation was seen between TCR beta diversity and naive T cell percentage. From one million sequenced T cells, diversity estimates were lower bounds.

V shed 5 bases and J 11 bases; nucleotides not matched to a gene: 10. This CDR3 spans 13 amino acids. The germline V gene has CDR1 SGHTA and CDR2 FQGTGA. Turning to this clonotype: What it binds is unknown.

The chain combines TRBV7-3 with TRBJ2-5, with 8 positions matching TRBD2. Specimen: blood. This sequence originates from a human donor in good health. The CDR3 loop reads CASSTSAGREQYF. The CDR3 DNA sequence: TGTGCCAGCAGCACCTCAGCCGGGAGGGAGCAGTACTTC.